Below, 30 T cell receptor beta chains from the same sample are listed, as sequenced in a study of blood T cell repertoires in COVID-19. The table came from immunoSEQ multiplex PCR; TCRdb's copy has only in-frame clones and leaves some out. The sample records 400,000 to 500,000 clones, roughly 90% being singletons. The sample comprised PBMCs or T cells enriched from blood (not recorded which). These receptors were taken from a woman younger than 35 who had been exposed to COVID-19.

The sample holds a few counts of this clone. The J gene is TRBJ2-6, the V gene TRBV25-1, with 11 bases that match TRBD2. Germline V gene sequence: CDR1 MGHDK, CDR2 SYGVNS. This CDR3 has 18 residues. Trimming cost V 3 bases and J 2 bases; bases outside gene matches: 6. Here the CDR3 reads CASSDFTSGSTGANVLTF. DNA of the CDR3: TGTGCCAGCAGTGATTTTACTAGCGGGAGCACTGGGGCCAACGTCCTGACTTTC.

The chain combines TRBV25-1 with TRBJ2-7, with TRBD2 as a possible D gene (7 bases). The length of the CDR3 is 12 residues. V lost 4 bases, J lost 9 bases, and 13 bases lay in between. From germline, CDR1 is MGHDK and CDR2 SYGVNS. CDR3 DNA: TGTGCCAGCAGTGCGCAGGGAGGGGGGCAGTACTTC. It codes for CASSAQGGGQYF.

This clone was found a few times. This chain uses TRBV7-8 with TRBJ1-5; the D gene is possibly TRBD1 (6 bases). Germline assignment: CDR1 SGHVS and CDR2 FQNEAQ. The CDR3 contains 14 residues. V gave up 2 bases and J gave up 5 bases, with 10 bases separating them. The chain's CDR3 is CASSLIGGDQPQHF. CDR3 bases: TGTGCCAGCAGCTTAATAGGGGGAGATCAGCCCCAGCATTTT.

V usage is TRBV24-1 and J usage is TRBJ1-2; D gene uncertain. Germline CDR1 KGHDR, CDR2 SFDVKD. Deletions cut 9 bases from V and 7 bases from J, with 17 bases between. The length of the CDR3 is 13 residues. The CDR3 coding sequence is TGTGCCACCTCAAGAGGGCAGGATTTTGGCTACACCTTC. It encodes CATSRGQDFGYTF.

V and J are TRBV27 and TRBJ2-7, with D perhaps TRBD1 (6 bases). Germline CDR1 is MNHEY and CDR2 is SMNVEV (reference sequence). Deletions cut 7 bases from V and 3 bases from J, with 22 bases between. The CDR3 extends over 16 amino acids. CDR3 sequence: CASKPHRVNQDYEQYF. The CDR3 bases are TGTGCCAGCAAACCGCACAGGGTCAATCAGGACTACGAGCAGTACTTC.

CDR3 in DNA: TGTGCCAGCAGTTTATACAGGCTCTCTGGAAACACCATATATTTT. It codes for CASSLYRLSGNTIYF. The chain joins TRBV28 to TRBJ1-3, with D tentatively TRBD1 (5 bases). V dropped 1 base and J dropped 0 bases, with 7 bases sitting between them. In germline, CDR1 is MDHEN, CDR2 SYDVKM. This CDR3 is 15 amino acids long.

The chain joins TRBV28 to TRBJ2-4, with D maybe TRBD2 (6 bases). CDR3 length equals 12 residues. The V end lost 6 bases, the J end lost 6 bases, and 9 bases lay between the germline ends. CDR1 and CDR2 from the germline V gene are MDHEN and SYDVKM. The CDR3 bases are TGTGCCAGCAGGGGGGACTTAAACATTCAGTACTTC. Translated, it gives CASRGDLNIQYF.

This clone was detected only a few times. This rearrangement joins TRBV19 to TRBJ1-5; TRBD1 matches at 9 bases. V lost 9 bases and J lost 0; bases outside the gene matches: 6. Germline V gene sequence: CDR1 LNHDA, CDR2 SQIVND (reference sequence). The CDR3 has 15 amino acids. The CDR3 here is CASSTGGFSNQPQHF. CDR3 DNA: TGTGCCAGCTCTACAGGGGGCTTTAGCAATCAGCCCCAGCATTTT.

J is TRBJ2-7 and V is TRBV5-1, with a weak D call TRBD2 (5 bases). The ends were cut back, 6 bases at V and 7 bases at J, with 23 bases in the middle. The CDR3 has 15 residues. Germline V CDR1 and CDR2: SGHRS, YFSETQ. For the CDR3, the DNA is TGCGCCAGCAATGCTATCGCGGGTCTCTCGGGGGAGCAGTACTTC. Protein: CASNAIAGLSGEQYF.

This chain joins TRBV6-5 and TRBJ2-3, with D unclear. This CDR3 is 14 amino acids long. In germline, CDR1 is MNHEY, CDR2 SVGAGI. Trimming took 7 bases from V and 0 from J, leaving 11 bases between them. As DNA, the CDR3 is TGTGCCAGCACCACCAGAATTAGCACAGATACGCAGTATTTT. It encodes CASTTRISTDTQYF.

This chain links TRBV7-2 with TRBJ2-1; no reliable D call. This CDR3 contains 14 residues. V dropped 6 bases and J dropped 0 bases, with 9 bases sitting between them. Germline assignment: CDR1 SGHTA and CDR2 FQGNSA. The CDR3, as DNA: TGTGCCAGCAGGAGCCCGTCCTCCTACAATGAGCAGTTCTTC. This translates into CASRSPSSYNEQFF.

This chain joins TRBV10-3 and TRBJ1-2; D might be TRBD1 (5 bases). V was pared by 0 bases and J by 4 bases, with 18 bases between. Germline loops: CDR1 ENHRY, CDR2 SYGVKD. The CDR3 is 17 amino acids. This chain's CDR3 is CAISESSLDTAPYGYTF. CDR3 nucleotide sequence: TGTGCCATCAGTGAGTCGAGTCTGGACACAGCTCCCTATGGCTACACCTTC.

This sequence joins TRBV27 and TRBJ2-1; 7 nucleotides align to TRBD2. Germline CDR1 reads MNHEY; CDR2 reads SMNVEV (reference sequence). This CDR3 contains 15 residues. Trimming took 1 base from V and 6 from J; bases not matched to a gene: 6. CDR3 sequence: CASSLWREKGNEQFF. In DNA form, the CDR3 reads TGTGCCAGCAGTTTATGGCGGGAGAAGGGCAATGAGCAGTTCTTC.

The CDR3 here is CASSFLNSGTEAFF. In nucleotides, the CDR3 is TGTGCCAGCAGCTTTCTCAACTCCGGCACTGAAGCTTTCTTT. The rearrangement joins TRBV5-4 to TRBJ1-1; D not resolved. Trimming removed 2 bases at V and 4 bases at J, with 12 bases between. Germline-derived CDR1 and CDR2 are SGHNT and YYREEE (reference sequence). The CDR3 is made up of 14 amino acids.

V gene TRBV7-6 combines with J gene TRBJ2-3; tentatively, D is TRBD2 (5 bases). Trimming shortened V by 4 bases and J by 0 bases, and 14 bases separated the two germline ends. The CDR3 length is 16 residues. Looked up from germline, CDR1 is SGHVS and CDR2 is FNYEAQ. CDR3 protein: CASSSRAGQSTDTQYF. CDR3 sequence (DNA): TGTGCCAGCAGCTCGAGGGCGGGCCAGAGCACAGATACGCAGTATTTT. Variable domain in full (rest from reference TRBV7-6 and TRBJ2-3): GAGVSQSPRYKVTKRGQDVALRCDPISGHVSLYWYRQALGQGPEFLTYFNYEAQQDKSGLPNDRFSAERPEGSISTLTIQRTEQRDSAMYRCASSSRAGQSTDTQYFGPGTRLTVL.

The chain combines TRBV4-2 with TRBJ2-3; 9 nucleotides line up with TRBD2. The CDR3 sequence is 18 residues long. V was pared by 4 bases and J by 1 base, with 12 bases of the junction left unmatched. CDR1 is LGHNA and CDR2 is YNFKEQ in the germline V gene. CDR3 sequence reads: CASSLFPLGGGGTDTQYF. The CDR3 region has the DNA TGTGCCAGCAGCCTCTTCCCTCTTGGCGGGGGGGGCACAGATACGCAGTATTTT.

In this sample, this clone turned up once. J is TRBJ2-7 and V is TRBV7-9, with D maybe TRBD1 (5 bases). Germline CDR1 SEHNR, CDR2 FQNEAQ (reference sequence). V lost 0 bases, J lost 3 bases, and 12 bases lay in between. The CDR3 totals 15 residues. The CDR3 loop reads CASSLAGQGIYEQYF. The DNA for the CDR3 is TGTGCCAGCAGCTTAGCGGGCCAGGGAATCTACGAGCAGTACTTC.

The CDR3 protein is CASSLLRTVETGELFF. Written as DNA, the CDR3 is TGTGCCAGCAGCTTACTCAGGACAGTAGAGACCGGGGAGCTGTTTTTT. This sequence joins TRBV5-8 and TRBJ2-2; a possible D gene is TRBD1 (6 bases). The CDR3 is made up of 16 amino acids. From germline, CDR1 is SGHTS and CDR2 YDEGEE. V lost 2 bases and J 5 bases, leaving 16 bases between the germline ends.

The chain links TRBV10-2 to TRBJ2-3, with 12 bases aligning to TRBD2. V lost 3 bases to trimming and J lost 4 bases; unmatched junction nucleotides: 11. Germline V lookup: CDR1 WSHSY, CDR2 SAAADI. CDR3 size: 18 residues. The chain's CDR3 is CASSDTMTSGSRSDTQYF. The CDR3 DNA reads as TGCGCCAGCAGTGACACAATGACTAGCGGGAGCCGCTCAGATACGCAGTATTTT.

CDR3 nucleotide sequence: TGCGCCAGCAGCCAAGACCAACTAGCGGACATCTACAATGAGCAGTTCTTC. It translates to CASSQDQLADIYNEQFF. The J gene is TRBJ2-1, the V gene TRBV4-1; 8 nucleotides match TRBD2. V dropped 0 bases and J dropped 3; count of bases not matched to a gene: 7. The V gene's germline CDR1 is MGHRA and CDR2 YSYEKL. This CDR3 has 17 residues.

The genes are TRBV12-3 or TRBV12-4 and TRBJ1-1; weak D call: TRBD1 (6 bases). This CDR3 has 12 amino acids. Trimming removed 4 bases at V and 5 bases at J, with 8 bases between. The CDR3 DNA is TGTGCCAGCAGTTGGACAGTTACTGAAGCTTTCTTT. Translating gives CASSWTVTEAFF.

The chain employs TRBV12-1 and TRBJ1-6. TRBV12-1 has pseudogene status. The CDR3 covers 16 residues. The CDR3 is CASSFVGSSYNSPLHF. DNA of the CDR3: TGTGCCAGCAGCTTTGTGGGGAGCTCCTATAATTCACCCCTCCACTTT.

In nucleotides, the CDR3 is TGTGCCAGTAAACAGGAGAATCAGCCCCAGCATTTT. Amino acid sequence: CASKQENQPQHF. The chain couples TRBV19 to TRBJ1-5, with D possibly being TRBD1 (5 bases). Trimming removed 7 bases at V and 4 bases at J, with 8 bases between. CDR1 is LNHDA and CDR2 is SQIVND in the germline V gene (reference sequence). CDR3 length equals 12 residues.

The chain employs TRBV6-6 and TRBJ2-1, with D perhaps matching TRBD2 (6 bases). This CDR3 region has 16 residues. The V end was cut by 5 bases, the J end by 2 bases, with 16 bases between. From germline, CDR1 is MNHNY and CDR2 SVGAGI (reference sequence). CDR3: CASSSLGIAAYNEQFF. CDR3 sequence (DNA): TGTGCCAGCAGTAGCCTGGGGATAGCGGCCTACAATGAGCAGTTCTTC.

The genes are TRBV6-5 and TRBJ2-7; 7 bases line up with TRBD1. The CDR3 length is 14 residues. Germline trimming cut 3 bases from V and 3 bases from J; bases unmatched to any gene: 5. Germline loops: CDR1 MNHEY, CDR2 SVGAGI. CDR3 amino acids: CASSYTGQLYEQYF. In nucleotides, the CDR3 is TGTGCCAGCAGTTATACGGGACAGCTCTACGAGCAGTACTTC.

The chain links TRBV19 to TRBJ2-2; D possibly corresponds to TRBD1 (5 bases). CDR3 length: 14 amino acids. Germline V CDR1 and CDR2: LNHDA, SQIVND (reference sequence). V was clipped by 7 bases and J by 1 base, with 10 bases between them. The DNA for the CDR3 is TGTGCCAGTAATTTTCAGGGGAACACCGGGGAGCTGTTTTTT. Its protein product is CASNFQGNTGELFF.

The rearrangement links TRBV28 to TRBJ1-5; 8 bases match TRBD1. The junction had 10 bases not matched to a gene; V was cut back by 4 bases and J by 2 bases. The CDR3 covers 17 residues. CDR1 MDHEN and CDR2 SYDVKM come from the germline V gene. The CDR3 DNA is TGTGCCAGCAGTTCCCCGACAGGGGATCCTCGCAATCAGCCCCAGCATTTT. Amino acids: CASSSPTGDPRNQPQHF.

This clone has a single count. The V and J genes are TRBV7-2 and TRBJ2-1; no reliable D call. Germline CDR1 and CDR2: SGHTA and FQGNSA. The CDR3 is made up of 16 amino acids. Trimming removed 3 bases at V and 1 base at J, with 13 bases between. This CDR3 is CASSLDRIASYNEQFF. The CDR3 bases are TGTGCCAGCAGCTTGGATAGGATAGCATCCTACAATGAGCAGTTCTTC.

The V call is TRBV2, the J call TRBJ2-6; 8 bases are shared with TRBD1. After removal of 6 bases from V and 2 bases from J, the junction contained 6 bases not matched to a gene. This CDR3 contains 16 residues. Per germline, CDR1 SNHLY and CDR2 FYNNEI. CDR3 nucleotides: TGTGCCAGCAGCGAGATCAGGGGGCCTGGGGCCAACGTCCTGACTTTC. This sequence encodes CASSEIRGPGANVLTF.

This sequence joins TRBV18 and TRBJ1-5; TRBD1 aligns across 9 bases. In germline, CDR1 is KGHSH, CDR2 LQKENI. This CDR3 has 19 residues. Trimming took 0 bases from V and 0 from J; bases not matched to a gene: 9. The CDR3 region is CASSPPGQGVGVSNQPQHF. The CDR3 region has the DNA TGTGCCAGCTCACCACCGGGACAGGGCGTTGGGGTTAGCAATCAGCCCCAGCATTTT.